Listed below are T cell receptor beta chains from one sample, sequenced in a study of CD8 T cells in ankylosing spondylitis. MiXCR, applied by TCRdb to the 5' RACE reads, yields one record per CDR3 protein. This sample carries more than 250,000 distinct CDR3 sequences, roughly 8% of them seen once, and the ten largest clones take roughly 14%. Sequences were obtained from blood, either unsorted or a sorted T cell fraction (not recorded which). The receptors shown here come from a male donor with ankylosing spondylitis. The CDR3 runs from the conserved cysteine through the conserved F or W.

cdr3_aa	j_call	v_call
CASSRRGGWAYNEQFF	TRBJ2-1	TRBV28
CASSITRGAEQYF	TRBJ2-7	TRBV19
CASILGGERYEQFF	TRBJ2-1	TRBV28
CASSYKTGGLETQYF	TRBJ2-5	TRBV6-2/TRBV6-3
CASSGDISGANVLTF	TRBJ2-6	TRBV5-6
CASSLRGGTYNEQFF	TRBJ2-1	TRBV7-6
CASSLGAGRKNTEAFF	TRBJ1-1	TRBV7-8
CASSFPPYSRQGSWSYEQYF	TRBJ2-7	TRBV12-3/TRBV12-4
CASKLSQETQYF	TRBJ2-5	TRBV5-1
CSVRQGRNEQFF	TRBJ2-1	TRBV29-1
CASSQAGQGVYGYTF	TRBJ1-2	TRBV4-1
CSARTTSGNTDTQYF	TRBJ2-3	TRBV20-1
CASRDGQGLSTDTQYF	TRBJ2-3	TRBV28
CASSQNWGLAGANAGELFF	TRBJ2-2	TRBV12-3/TRBV12-4
CASSLSLAGDNEQFF	TRBJ2-1	TRBV7-9
CASSAYRINMNTEAFF	TRBJ1-1	TRBV7-8
CSARTSSNQPQHF	TRBJ1-5	TRBV20-1
CASSLNRQPDGYTF	TRBJ1-2	TRBV7-3
CASSYFIDQPQHF	TRBJ1-5	TRBV6-5
CASSFGGAEAFF	TRBJ1-1	TRBV12-3/TRBV12-4
CSVTHVLDEQFF	TRBJ2-1	TRBV29-1
CASSLVLGPGKDTQYF	TRBJ2-3	TRBV5-1
CASSRPPRTSGTRSSYNEQFF	TRBJ2-1	TRBV4-1
CASSIVTGLSNQPQHF	TRBJ1-5	TRBV19
CASSLVTGAAFNQPQHF	TRBJ1-5	TRBV7-8
CASSFMWGGRSHNEQFF	TRBJ2-1	TRBV7-2
CASSLLAQGGQPQHF	TRBJ1-5	TRBV27
CASSQLDRGLDEQYF	TRBJ2-7	TRBV4-3
CASSEARAPMFIAQYF	TRBJ2-5	TRBV6-1
CASSVRGRNNEQYF	TRBJ2-7	TRBV3-1
CASSLKRRDEQYF	TRBJ2-7	TRBV27
CATSRSGSRNEQFF	TRBJ2-1	TRBV15
CASRSRDRNSPLHF	TRBJ1-6	TRBV7-8
CASSFQGNTEAFF	TRBJ1-1	TRBV5-1
CASKGTGDEQFF	TRBJ2-1	TRBV7-9
CASSLSDAGGFIQYF	TRBJ2-4	TRBV7-8
CASTPGHYNEQFF	TRBJ2-1	TRBV5-1
CSATGGGNEKLFF	TRBJ1-4	TRBV20-1
CATTGAGGYTGELFF	TRBJ2-2	TRBV6-1
CASSPHPETSRRTPGSCFF	TRBJ2-2	TRBV4-3
CASSLAGGPIDEQFF	TRBJ2-1	TRBV9
CATTQQPNTGELFF	TRBJ2-2	TRBV5-1
CASSQSGTGLSYNEQFF	TRBJ2-1	TRBV14
CAWRGLAGGPSYEQYF	TRBJ2-7	TRBV30
CASSPTLEEFTDTQYF	TRBJ2-3	TRBV7-9
CASSILAGSTDTQYF	TRBJ2-3	TRBV12-3/TRBV12-4